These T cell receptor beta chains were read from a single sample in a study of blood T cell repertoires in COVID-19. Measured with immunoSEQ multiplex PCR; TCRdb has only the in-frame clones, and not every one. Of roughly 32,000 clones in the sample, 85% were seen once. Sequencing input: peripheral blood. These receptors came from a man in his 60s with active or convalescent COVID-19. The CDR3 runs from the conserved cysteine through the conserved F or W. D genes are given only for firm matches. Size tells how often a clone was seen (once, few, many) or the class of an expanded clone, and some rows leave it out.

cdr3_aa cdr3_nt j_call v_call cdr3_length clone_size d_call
CASSYRGLSGNTIYF TGTGCCAGCAGTTATCGTGGGCTCTCTGGAAACACCATATATTTT TRBJ1-3 TRBV6-5 15 - -
CASSPRTAGAGTDTQYF TGTGCCAGCAGCCCACGGACCGCAGGGGCAGGCACAGATACGCAGTATTTT TRBJ2-3 TRBV5-5 17 - -
CASNPTGTDTQYF TGTGCCAGTAATCCAACAGGGACAGATACGCAGTATTTT TRBJ2-3 TRBV19 13 - -
CASSSLGTFPGSPLHF TGTGCCAGCAGCTCCTTGGGGACTTTTCCGGGGTCACCCCTCCACTTT TRBJ1-6 TRBV11-3 16 - -
CATSRDQGQGNF TGTGCCACCAGCAGAGATCAAGGACAGGGAAATTTC TRBJ2-4 TRBV15 12 - TRBD1
CASSNREAGGYTF TGTGCCAGCAGCAACAGAGAGGCGGGCGGCTACACCTTC TRBJ1-2 TRBV6-5 13 - -
CATSRDWAQSTDTQYF TGTGCCACCAGCAGAGATTGGGCCCAAAGCACAGATACGCAGTATTTT TRBJ2-3 TRBV15 16 - -
CSVARETQYF TGCAGCGTTGCTAGGGAGACCCAGTACTTC TRBJ2-5 TRBV29-1 10 - -
CASRWGGAADTQYF TGTGCCAGCCGGTGGGGGGGCGCAGCAGATACGCAGTATTTT TRBJ2-3 TRBV7-8 14 - -
CASSETGPNQPQHF TGTGCCAGCAGTGAAACAGGGCCCAATCAGCCCCAGCATTTT TRBJ1-5 TRBV6-1 14 - -
CASSRGGSPNEQFF TGTGCCAGCTCACGGGGCGGGAGTCCCAATGAGCAGTTCTTC TRBJ2-1 TRBV18 14 - TRBD2
CASSPLGDLRTEAFF TGTGCCAGCAGCCCTCTAGGCGACTTGCGTACTGAAGCTTTCTTT TRBJ1-1 TRBV14 15 - -
CASSLTSGGTTDTQYF TGTGCCAGCAGCCTGACTAGCGGGGGGACGACAGATACGCAGTATTTT TRBJ2-3 TRBV5-4 16 - TRBD2
CASSVDPGSDTQYF TGTGCCAGCAGCGTAGACCCAGGGTCAGATACGCAGTATTTT TRBJ2-3 TRBV9 14 once -
CASSFRGGLWTEAFF TGTGCCAGCAGCTTCCGGGGTGGGCTGTGGACTGAAGCTTTCTTT TRBJ1-1 TRBV7-9 15 - -
CAISQLGGRDEKLFF TGTGCCATCAGCCAACTGGGGGGTCGGGATGAAAAACTGTTTTTT TRBJ1-4 TRBV10-3 15 - -
CASSSDRRSNEKLFF TGTGCCAGCAGCTCGGACAGGCGGAGTAATGAAAAACTGTTTTTT TRBJ1-4 TRBV7-2 15 - TRBD1
CASSGPRNRDGYTF TGTGCCAGCAGTGGCCCCCGAAACAGGGATGGCTACACCTTC TRBJ1-2 TRBV2 14 - -
CASSDTRQGDRYGYTF TGTGCCAGCAGTGACACCCGACAGGGAGATCGGTATGGCTACACCTTC TRBJ1-2 TRBV6-4 16 - TRBD1
CASSDRGGVGDTQYF TGTGCCAGCAGTGACCGAGGGGGCGTTGGAGATACGCAGTATTTT TRBJ2-3 TRBV6-1 15 - TRBD1
CASSWGLAGDTQYF TGTGCCAGCAGCTGGGGACTAGCGGGAGATACGCAGTATTTT TRBJ2-3 TRBV7-2 14 - TRBD2
CASSKAYNEQFF TGTGCCAGCAGTAAAGCTTACAATGAGCAGTTCTTC TRBJ2-1 TRBV25-1 12 - -
CASSVLDKNTGELFF TGTGCCAGCAGTGTCCTGGACAAAAACACCGGGGAGCTGTTTTTT TRBJ2-2 TRBV2 15 - -
CASSILAGGRNNEQFF TGTGCCAGTAGTATTTTAGCGGGAGGCAGAAACAATGAGCAGTTCTTC TRBJ2-1 TRBV19 16 - TRBD2
CASSRDRSTEAFF TGTGCCAGCAGTCGGGACAGAAGTACTGAAGCTTTCTTT TRBJ1-1 TRBV12-3/TRBV12-4 13 - TRBD1
CASSHRASANTGELFF TGCGCCAGCAGCCATCGGGCTAGCGCTAACACCGGGGAGCTGTTTTTT TRBJ2-2 TRBV4-3 16 - -
CAISDYLAGGDNEQFF TGTGCCATCAGTGATTACTTAGCGGGAGGCGACAATGAGCAGTTCTTC TRBJ2-1 TRBV10-3 16 - TRBD2
CAMGQDNGNTIYF TGTGCCATGGGACAGGATAATGGAAACACCATATATTTT TRBJ1-3 TRBV10-3 13 - TRBD1
CASSPVAGDTDTQYF TGTGCCAGTAGTCCGGTAGCGGGAGACACAGATACGCAGTATTTT TRBJ2-3 TRBV19 15 - TRBD2
CASSPDPLRRVNTEAFF TGTGCCAGCTCACCAGACCCCCTGCGGAGGGTCAACACTGAAGCTTTCTTT TRBJ1-1 TRBV18 17 - -
CASSYQGSINEQFF TGTGCCAGCAGTTACCAGGGATCCATCAATGAGCAGTTCTTC TRBJ2-1 TRBV6-6 14 - -
CAISETGVTYNEQFF TGTGCCATCAGTGAGACGGGAGTAACCTACAATGAGCAGTTCTTC TRBJ2-1 TRBV10-3 15 - -
CSASGLAGTNEQFF TGCAGTGCTAGTGGGCTAGCGGGGACTAATGAGCAGTTCTTC TRBJ2-1 TRBV20-1 14 - TRBD2
CASRVTGGSSSRKPQHF TGTGCCAGCAGGGTGACAGGGGGCAGTTCCTCAAGGAAGCCCCAGCATTTT TRBJ1-5 TRBV2 17 - TRBD1
CASSEIGTGYQPQHF TGTGCCAGCAGTGAAATTGGGACAGGGTATCAGCCCCAGCATTTT TRBJ1-5 TRBV6-1 15 - TRBD1
CASRPTSGRPQQFF TGTGCCAGCAGGCCCACTAGCGGGAGGCCCCAGCAGTTCTTC TRBJ2-1 TRBV7-2 14 - TRBD2